Sequencing of this T cell receptor (beta chain) was carried out in a study of regulatory T cells in long-lasting Graves disease. Regarding the study as a whole: It is possible that accuracy was reduced by the small size of the sample.

The CDR3 consists of 14 residues. Germline V gene lookup returns CDR1 SGHVS and CDR2 FNYEAQ. Trimming left V 5 bases short and J 4 bases short, with 15 bases between. Assembly of TCR beta libraries relied on iRepertoire HTBI primers together with Arm-PCR of CDR3 regions. Via MiXCR, TCRdb re-called the multiplex PCR reads, giving one row per CDR3 protein. The table has 600,000 to 800,000 distinct CDR3 sequences, 25% to 35% seen once; the top ten hold 40% to 50%. This clonotype showed up just a few times. The antigen remains unidentified. Indicated time point: persistent/refractory GD, antithyroid drugs over 5 years with positive TRAb. PBMCs provided the RNA from which the TCR library was made. American Thyroid Association guidelines defined Graves' disease diagnosis. An endocrinology department located in Xi'an, China, was where the patients came from. The peripheral blood volume drawn was 8.5 to 9 milliliters, and it was collected into EDTA tubes.

The sample in question was peripheral blood mononuclear cells (PBMCs), obtained when the disease was refractory, from a patient treated with antithyroid drugs. This TCR was sampled from a female donor with Graves disease. The chain carries TRBV7-6 and TRBJ2-7; D may correspond to TRBD1 or TRBD2 (5 bases each). The CDR3 reads CASSLRDAGYEQYF. Here the CDR3 DNA reads TGTGCCAGCAGCCTACGGGACGCCGGATACGAGCAGTACTTC.